This T cell receptor (beta chain) was identified in a study of cytomegalovirus exposure and HLA in healthy donors. This clone was recorded only once. This CDR3 is 16 amino acids long. Trimming took 5 bases from V and 3 from J; bases not matched to a gene: 9. CDR1 is MGHDK, CDR2 SYGVNS, per germline. The PCR employed 60 Vbeta primers together with 13 Jbeta primers. Sequencing used immunoSEQ multiplex PCR; TCRdb keeps in-frame clones, though not all of them. Among roughly 130,000 clones, approximately 80% were seen once, and the ten largest hold about 2%. The chain has TRBV25-1 and TRBJ2-7; TRBD1 aligns across 11 bases. The TCR comes from a man younger than 35 in good health and CMV-seronegative. Sequencing was carried out using PBMCs. Here the CDR3 DNA reads TGTGCCAGCAGTTCAATGGTCGGGACAGGGGGCTACGAGCAGTACTTC. Protein sequence: CASSSMVGTGGYEQYF.